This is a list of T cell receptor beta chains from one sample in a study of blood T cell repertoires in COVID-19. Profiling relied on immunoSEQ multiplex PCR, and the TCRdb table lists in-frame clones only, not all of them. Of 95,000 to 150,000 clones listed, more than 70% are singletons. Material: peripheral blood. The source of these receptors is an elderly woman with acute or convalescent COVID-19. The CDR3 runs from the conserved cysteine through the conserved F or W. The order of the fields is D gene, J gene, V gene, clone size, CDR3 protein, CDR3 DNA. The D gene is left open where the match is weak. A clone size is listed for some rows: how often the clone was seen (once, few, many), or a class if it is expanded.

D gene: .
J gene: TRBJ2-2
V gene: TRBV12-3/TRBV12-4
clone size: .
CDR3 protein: CASSLREVGELFF
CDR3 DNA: TGTGCCAGCAGTTTAAGGGAGGTCGGGGAGCTGTTTTTT

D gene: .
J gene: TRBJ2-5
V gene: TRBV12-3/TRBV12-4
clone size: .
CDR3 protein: CASRVSGTETQYF
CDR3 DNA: TGTGCCAGCAGGGTTTCAGGCACGGAGACCCAGTACTTC

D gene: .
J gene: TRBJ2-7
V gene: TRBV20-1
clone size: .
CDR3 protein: CSASNPGAGSSYEQYF
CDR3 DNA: TGCAGTGCTAGTAACCCTGGGGCTGGAAGTTCCTACGAGCAGTACTTC

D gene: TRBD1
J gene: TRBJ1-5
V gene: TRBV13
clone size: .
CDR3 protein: CASSNRGSNQPQHF
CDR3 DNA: TGTGCCAGCAGCAACAGGGGGAGCAATCAGCCCCAGCATTTT

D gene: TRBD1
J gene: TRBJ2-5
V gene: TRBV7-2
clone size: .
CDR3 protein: CASSLAHQRTGRETQYF
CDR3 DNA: TGTGCCAGCAGCTTAGCGCATCAGCGGACAGGGAGGGAGACCCAGTACTTC

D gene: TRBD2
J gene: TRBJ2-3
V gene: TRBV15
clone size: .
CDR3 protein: CATMREGPPDTQYF
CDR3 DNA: TGTGCCACCATGCGGGAGGGCCCCCCAGATACGCAGTATTTT

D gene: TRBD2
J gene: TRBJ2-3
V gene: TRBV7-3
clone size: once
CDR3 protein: CASSIAGVTDTQYF
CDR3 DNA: TGTGCCAGCAGCATAGCGGGAGTGACAGATACGCAGTATTTT

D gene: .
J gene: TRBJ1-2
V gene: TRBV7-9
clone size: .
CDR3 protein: CASNPQDYGYTF
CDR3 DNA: TGTGCCAGCAACCCGCAGGACTATGGCTACACCTTC

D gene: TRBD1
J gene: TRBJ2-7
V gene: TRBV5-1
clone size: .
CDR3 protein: CASSPTGTEYEQYF
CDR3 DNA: TGCGCCAGCAGCCCAACCGGGACAGAATACGAGCAGTACTTC

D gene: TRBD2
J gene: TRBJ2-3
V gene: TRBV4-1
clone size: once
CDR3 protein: CASSRGLAGASGDTQYF
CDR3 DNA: TGCGCCAGCAGCCGTGGACTAGCGGGGGCGTCCGGAGATACGCAGTATTTT

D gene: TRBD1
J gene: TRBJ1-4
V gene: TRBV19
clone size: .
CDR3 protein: CATRDRVSEKLFF
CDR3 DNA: TGTGCCACCCGGGACAGGGTGAGTGAAAAACTGTTTTTT

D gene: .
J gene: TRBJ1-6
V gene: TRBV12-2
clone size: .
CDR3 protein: CASRLTHRDRENSPLHF
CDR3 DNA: TGTGCAAGTCGCCTCACGCACCGGGACAGGGAGAATTCACCCCTCCACTTT

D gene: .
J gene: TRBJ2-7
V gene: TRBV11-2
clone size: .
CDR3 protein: CASSLVLTGTYEQYF
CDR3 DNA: TGTGCCAGCAGCTTAGTACTGACAGGTACCTACGAGCAGTACTTC

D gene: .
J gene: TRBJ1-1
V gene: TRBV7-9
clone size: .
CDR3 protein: CASSKDGVMNTEAFF
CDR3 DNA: TGTGCCAGCAGTAAAGACGGAGTTATGAACACTGAAGCTTTCTTT

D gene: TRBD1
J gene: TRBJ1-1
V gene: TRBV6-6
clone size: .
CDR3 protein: CATSDRVANTEAFF
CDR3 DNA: TGTGCCACCTCCGACAGGGTCGCGAACACTGAAGCTTTCTTT

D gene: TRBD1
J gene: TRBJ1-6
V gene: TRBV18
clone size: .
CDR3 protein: CASSPLMTGAMGNSPLHF
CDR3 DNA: TGTGCCAGCTCACCATTGATGACAGGGGCCATGGGGAATTCACCCCTCCACTTT

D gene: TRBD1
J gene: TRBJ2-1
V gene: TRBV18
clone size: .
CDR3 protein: CASSPGQGVQYNEQFF
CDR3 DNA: TGTGCCAGCTCACCGGGACAGGGGGTTCAGTACAATGAGCAGTTCTTC

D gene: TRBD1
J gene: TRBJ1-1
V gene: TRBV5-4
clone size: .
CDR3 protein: CASSFGQVNTEAFF
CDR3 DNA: TGTGCCAGCAGCTTCGGACAGGTGAACACTGAAGCTTTCTTT

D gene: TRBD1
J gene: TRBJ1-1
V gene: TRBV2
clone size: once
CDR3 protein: CASSQSGGLNTEAFF
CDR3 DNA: TGTGCCAGCAGTCAGTCAGGGGGCTTGAACACTGAAGCTTTCTTT

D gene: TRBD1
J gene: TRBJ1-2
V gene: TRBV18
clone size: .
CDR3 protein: CASSSDREKYTF
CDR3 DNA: TGTGCCAGCTCCTCGGACAGGGAAAAGTACACCTTC

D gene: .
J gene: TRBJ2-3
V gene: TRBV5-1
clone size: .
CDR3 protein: CASSPGQITDTQYF
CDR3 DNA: TGCGCCAGCAGCCCCGGACAGATCACAGATACGCAGTATTTT

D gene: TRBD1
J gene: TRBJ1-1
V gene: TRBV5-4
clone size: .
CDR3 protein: CASSFTGGPEAFF
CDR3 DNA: TGTGCCAGCAGCTTCACAGGGGGCCCTGAAGCTTTCTTT

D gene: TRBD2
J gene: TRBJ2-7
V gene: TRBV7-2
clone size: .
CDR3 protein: CASSLGPSGGAEQYF
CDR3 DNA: TGTGCCAGCAGCTTAGGCCCTAGCGGGGGGGCTGAGCAGTACTTC

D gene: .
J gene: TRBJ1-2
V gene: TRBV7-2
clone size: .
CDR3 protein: CASSSRQTHYGYTF
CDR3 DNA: TGTGCCAGCAGCTCCCGACAAACTCACTATGGCTACACCTTC

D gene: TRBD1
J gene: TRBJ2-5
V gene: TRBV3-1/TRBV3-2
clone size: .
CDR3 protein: CASSRTGGRETQYF
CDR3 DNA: TGTGCCAGCAGCCGGACAGGGGGCAGAGAGACCCAGTACTTC

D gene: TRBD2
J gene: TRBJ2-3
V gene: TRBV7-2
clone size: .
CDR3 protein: CASSLAMRGRADSDTQYF
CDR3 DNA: TGTGCCAGCAGCTTAGCGATGCGGGGGAGGGCGGACTCAGATACGCAGTATTTT

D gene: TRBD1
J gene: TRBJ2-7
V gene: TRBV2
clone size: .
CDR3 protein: CASSAGTGVYEQYF
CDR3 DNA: TGTGCCAGCAGTGCCGGGACAGGGGTCTACGAGCAGTACTTC

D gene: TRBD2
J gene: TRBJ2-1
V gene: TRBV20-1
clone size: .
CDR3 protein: CSASSLLGSGGAGVDEQFF
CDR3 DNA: TGCAGTGCTAGTTCCCTCCTCGGGAGCGGGGGGGCGGGTGTCGATGAGCAGTTCTTC

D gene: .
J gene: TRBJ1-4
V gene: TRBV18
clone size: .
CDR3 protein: CASSQVWAEKLFF
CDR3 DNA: TGTGCCAGCTCACAGGTCTGGGCCGAAAAACTGTTTTTT

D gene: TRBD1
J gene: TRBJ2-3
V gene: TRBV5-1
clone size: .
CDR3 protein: CASSLADRGRGDTDTQYF
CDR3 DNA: TGCGCCAGCAGCTTGGCGGACAGGGGCCGGGGGGACACAGATACGCAGTATTTT

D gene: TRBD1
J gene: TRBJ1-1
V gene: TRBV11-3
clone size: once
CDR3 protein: CASSLGQGTEAFF
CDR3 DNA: TGTGCCAGCAGCTTAGGACAGGGCACTGAAGCTTTCTTT

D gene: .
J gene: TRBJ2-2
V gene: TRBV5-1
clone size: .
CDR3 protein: CASSLVPSNTGELFF
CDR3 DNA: TGCGCCAGCAGCTTGGTTCCCTCGAACACCGGGGAGCTGTTTTTT

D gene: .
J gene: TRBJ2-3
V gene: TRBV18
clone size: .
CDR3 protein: CASSPVEYTTDTQYF
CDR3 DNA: TGTGCCAGCTCACCGGTGGAGTATACCACAGATACGCAGTATTTT

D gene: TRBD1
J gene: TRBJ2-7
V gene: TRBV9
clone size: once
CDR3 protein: CASSSRQGVGYEQYF
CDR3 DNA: TGTGCCAGCAGCTCCCGACAGGGTGTGGGCTACGAGCAGTACTTC

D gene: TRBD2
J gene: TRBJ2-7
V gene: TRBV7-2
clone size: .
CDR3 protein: CASSQLAGGLNEQYF
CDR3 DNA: TGTGCCAGCAGCCAATTAGCGGGGGGGCTGAACGAGCAGTACTTC

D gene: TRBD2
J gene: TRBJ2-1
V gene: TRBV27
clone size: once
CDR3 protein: CASSLRPGTTDNEQFF
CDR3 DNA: TGTGCCAGCAGTTTAAGGCCCGGGACTACTGACAATGAGCAGTTCTTC

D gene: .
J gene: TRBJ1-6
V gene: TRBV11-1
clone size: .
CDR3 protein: CASSLGQGRNAPLHF
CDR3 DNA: TGTGCCAGCAGCTTAGGCCAGGGGCGAAATGCACCCCTCCACTTT

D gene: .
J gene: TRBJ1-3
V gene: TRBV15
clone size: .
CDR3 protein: CATSSEISGNTIYF
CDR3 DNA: TGTGCCACCAGCAGCGAGATTTCTGGAAACACCATATATTTT

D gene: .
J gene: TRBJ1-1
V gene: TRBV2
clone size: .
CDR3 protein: CASRAGWGTEAFF
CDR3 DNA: TGTGCCAGCAGAGCAGGGTGGGGCACTGAAGCTTTCTTT

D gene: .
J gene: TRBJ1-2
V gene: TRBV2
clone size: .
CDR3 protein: CASSTGLANYGYTF
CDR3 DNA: TGTGCCAGCTCCACCGGGTTAGCTAACTATGGCTACACCTTC

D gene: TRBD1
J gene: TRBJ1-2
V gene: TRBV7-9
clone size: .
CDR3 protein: CASSWDRVRGYTF
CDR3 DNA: TGTGCCAGCAGCTGGGACAGGGTACGAGGCTACACCTTC

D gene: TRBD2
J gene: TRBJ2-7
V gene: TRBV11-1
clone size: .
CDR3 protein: CASSRGEREGHYEQYF
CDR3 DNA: TGTGCCAGCAGCCGAGGAGAGCGGGAGGGACACTACGAGCAGTACTTC

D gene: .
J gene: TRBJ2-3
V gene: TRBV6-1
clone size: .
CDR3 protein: CASSEFGLTPDTQYF
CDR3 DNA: TGTGCCAGCAGTGAGTTCGGACTGACCCCAGATACGCAGTATTTT

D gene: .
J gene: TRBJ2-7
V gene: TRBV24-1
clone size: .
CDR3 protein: CATSDGALYEQYF
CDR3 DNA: TGTGCCACCAGTGATGGAGCGCTCTACGAGCAGTACTTC

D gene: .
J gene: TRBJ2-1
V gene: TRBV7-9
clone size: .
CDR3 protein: CASSFEVRDNEQFF
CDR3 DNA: TGTGCCAGCAGCTTCGAGGTCCGGGACAATGAGCAGTTCTTC

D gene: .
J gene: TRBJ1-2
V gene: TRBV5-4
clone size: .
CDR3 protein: CASNRDTTNYGYTF
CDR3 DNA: TGTGCCAGCAACCGGGACACGACTAACTATGGCTACACCTTC

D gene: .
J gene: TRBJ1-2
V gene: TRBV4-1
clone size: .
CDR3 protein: CASSKGVVPSSGYTF
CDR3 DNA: TGCGCCAGCAGCAAAGGAGTCGTTCCCTCCTCCGGCTACACCTTC

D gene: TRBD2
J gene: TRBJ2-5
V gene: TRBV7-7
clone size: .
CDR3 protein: CASSAGLAGQETQYF
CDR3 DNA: TGTGCCAGCAGCGCGGGACTAGCGGGGCAAGAGACCCAGTACTTC

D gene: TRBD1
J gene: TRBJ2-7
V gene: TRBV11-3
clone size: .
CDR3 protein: CASSFSRTGVGEQYF
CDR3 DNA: TGTGCCAGCAGCTTTAGTCGGACAGGGGTAGGCGAGCAGTACTTC

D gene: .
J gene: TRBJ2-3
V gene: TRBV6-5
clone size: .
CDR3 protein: CASRNVVSGTDTQYF
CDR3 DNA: TGTGCCAGCAGAAACGTCGTTAGCGGCACAGATACGCAGTATTTT